The TCR beta chain under discussion was sequenced for a study of siplizumab effects on memory and regulatory T cells. Repertoires were generated with immunoSEQ multiplex PCR, while TCRdb's copy carries only in-frame clones and drops some. The profile covers approximately 100,000 clones, with about 90% appearing a single time and 0.65% to 0.9% taken by the ten largest. Trimming pared 0 bases from V and 6 bases from J, leaving 16 bases between. The CDR3 loop spans 16 amino acids. The germline gives CDR1 SGHRS, CDR2 YFSETQ. With respect to this clone: Its antigen is still unknown.

Study-wide results and limits: In siplizumab cultures, the suppressive function of proliferating Tregs remained unconfirmed. Apparently key alloresponse contributors, naive T cells also seemed more diverse than memory cells.

The J gene is TRBJ2-1, the V gene TRBV5-1; D is perhaps TRBD2 (7 bases). Sequences were obtained from Tregs sorted from blood. The TCR was taken from a human donor in good health. DNA for the CDR3: TGCGCCAGCAGCTTGGCGTCGACCGGGGGGCTCAATGAGCAGTTCTTC. Its protein product is CASSLASTGGLNEQFF.